Shown below are 23 T cell receptor beta chains from a single sample sequenced in a study of cytomegalovirus exposure and HLA in healthy donors. A multiplex PCR was run with 60 Vbeta primers and 13 Jbeta primers. TCRdb's table, derived via immunoSEQ multiplex PCR, lists solely in-frame clones and lacks some. Found here are roughly 190,000 clones, about 79% of them singletons; the top ten hold 2.3%. The sample was PBMCs. The receptors stem from a woman aged 45-65 years in good health and CMV-seronegative.

This clone was counted a few times. The V and J genes are TRBV18 and TRBJ1-1, with D possibly being TRBD1 (6 bases). This CDR3 comprises 15 residues. The V gene's germline CDR1 is KGHSH and CDR2 LQKENI. Trimming removed 5 bases at V and 2 bases at J, with 15 bases between. CDR3 region: CASSFGQSSNTEAFF. CDR3 sequence (DNA): TGTGCCAGCTCATTTGGACAGTCGTCCAACACTGAAGCTTTCTTT.

The chain carries TRBV7-9 and TRBJ1-2; D perhaps matches TRBD1 (5 bases). The V end lost 1 base, the J end lost 6 bases, and 15 bases lay between the germline ends. This CDR3 contains 15 residues. The germline gives CDR1 SEHNR, CDR2 FQNEAQ (reference sequence). The CDR3 DNA reads as TGTGCCAGCAGCTTAGGTATAGGGGAAGTCGATGGCTACACCTTC. Translating it yields CASSLGIGEVDGYTF.

The chain couples TRBV7-9 to TRBJ2-5; D is perhaps TRBD1 (5 bases). CDR1 is SEHNR and CDR2 is FQNEAQ in the germline V gene (reference sequence). The CDR3 is made up of 15 amino acids. The V gene lost 3 bases and the J gene lost 5 bases, with 16 bases spanning the gap. DNA of the CDR3: TGTGCCAGCAGCTTTACAGCAGGGCGCGAGGAGACCCAGTACTTC. Translating gives CASSFTAGREETQYF. The full variable domain, with the rest looked up from reference TRBV7-9 and TRBJ2-5, is DTGVSQNPRHKITKRGQNVTFRCDPISEHNRLYWYRQTLGQGPEFLTYFQNEAQLEKSRLLSDRFSAERPKGSFSTLEIQRTEQGDSAMYLCASSFTAGREETQYFGPGTRLLVL.

The V gene is TRBV27, the J gene TRBJ1-3; 9 bases fit TRBD1. Germline lookup yields CDR1 MNHEY and CDR2 SMNVEV (reference sequence). V lost 10 bases and J lost 4; bases outside the gene matches: 8. The CDR3 is 14 amino acids. CDR3 in amino acids: CATGTGGIGNTIYF. DNA for the CDR3: TGTGCCACCGGTACAGGGGGCATCGGAAACACCATATATTTT.

V is TRBV7-3 and J is TRBJ2-7; possibly TRBD2 for D (7 bases). Trimming left V 0 bases short and J 5 bases short, with 14 bases between. The CDR3 covers 15 residues. CDR1 is SGHTA, CDR2 FQGTGA, per germline. The CDR3 region is CASSLTLTGRDEQYF. As DNA, the CDR3 is TGTGCCAGCAGCTTAACGTTAACAGGGAGGGACGAGCAGTACTTC. The variable domain in full, with the rest retrieved from reference TRBV7-3 and TRBJ2-7, is GAGVSQTPSNKVTEKGKYVELRCDPISGHTALYWYRQSLGQGPEFLIYFQGTGAADDSGLPNDRFFAVRPEGSVSTLKIQRTERGDSAVYLCASSLTLTGRDEQYFGPGTRLTVT.

The chain links TRBV15 to TRBJ1-5, with a tentative D call TRBD1 (6 bases). This CDR3 is built from 17 residues. CDR1 LNHNV and CDR2 YYDKDF come from the germline V gene (reference sequence). The ends were cut back, 2 bases at V and 4 bases at J, with 18 bases in the middle. This chain's CDR3 is CATSRRGQRNLNQPQHF. The DNA of the CDR3 is TGTGCCACCAGCAGAAGAGGACAGCGCAACCTTAATCAGCCCCAGCATTTT.

As to this clone: Germline and junction disagree at one end, which may indicate a read error. The chain recombines TRBV7-7 with TRBJ2-2; TRBD1 matches 9 bases. This CDR3 is built from 15 residues. Per germline, CDR1 SSHAT and CDR2 FNYEAQ (reference sequence). DNA for the CDR3: TGTGCTAGCAGCTCTTGGACAGGGGAAACCGGGGAGCTGTTTTTT. This gives the protein CASSSWTGETGELFF.

In its sample, this clone was seen a few times. V and J are TRBV28 and TRBJ1-5, with a tentative D call TRBD1 (6 bases). V was pared by 2 bases and J by 4 bases, with 12 bases between. Germline values: CDR1 MDHEN, CDR2 SYDVKM. This CDR3 comprises 15 residues. The CDR3, as DNA: TGTGCCAGCAGTTTACCCCTGGGGGCGAATCAGCCCCAGCATTTT. This translates into CASSLPLGANQPQHF.

The rearrangement joins TRBV9 to TRBJ2-1; no firm D call. CDR3 length: 15 residues. CDR1 and CDR2 (germline): SGDLS, YYNGEE. The ends were cut back, 2 bases at V and 7 bases at J, with 16 bases in the middle. The CDR3 DNA reads as TGTGCCAGCAGCGTTACCTTTGGCGGAGCAAATGAGCAGTTCTTC. Protein product: CASSVTFGGANEQFF.

This chain connects TRBV11-3 to TRBJ2-3, with D possibly TRBD1 on 6 matching bases. CDR1 and CDR2 from the germline V gene are SGHNT and YENEEA. V was pared by 4 bases and J by 2 bases, with 10 bases between. This CDR3 contains 14 residues. CDR3 region: CASSSGTLTDTQYF. Written as DNA, the CDR3 is TGTGCCAGCAGCTCCGGGACACTCACAGATACGCAGTATTTT.

This chain joins TRBV7-2 and TRBJ1-6; TRBD1 aligns across 8 bases. This CDR3 spans 14 amino acids. The germline V gene encodes CDR1 SGHTA and CDR2 FQGNSA. V was clipped by 6 bases and J by 9 bases; unmatched bases: 7. Here the CDR3 reads CASRSDRVRSPLHF. In nucleotides, the CDR3 is TGTGCCAGCAGATCGGACAGGGTACGTTCACCCCTCCACTTT.

The chain is built from TRBV27 and TRBJ1-1; possible D gene TRBD1, 5 bases. V was shortened by 3 bases and J by 5 bases, with 10 bases between the two germline ends. This CDR3 contains 13 residues. Germline V lookup: CDR1 MNHEY, CDR2 SMNVEV (reference sequence). CDR3 DNA: TGTGCCAGCAGTTTGCGGGGGGGGACTGAAGCTTTCTTT. It is translated as CASSLRGGTEAFF.

In its sample, this clone was seen once. This rearrangement joins TRBV7-2 to TRBJ2-2, with 11 bases fitting TRBD1. The ends lost 5 bases at V and 4 bases at J; junction bases unmatched: 9. CDR1 and CDR2 (germline): SGHTA, FQGNSA. The length of the CDR3 is 17 residues. The CDR3 DNA follows: TGTGCCAGCAGCCCAGGGGGGACAGGGGGGATCACCGGGGAGCTGTTTTTT. Protein sequence: CASSPGGTGGITGELFF.

The chain uses TRBV28 and TRBJ1-6, with 12 bases matching TRBD1. CDR3 length: 15 amino acids. V was clipped by 3 bases and J by 10 bases; unmatched bases: 4. Germline assignment: CDR1 MDHEN and CDR2 SYDVKM. In DNA form, the CDR3 reads TGTGCCAGCAGTTTGGGACAGGGGGCCGGATCACCCCTCCACTTT. It is translated as CASSLGQGAGSPLHF.

The chain has TRBV5-1 and TRBJ2-3; a possible D gene is TRBD2 (6 bases). The germline gives CDR1 SGHRS, CDR2 YFSETQ. Trimming cost V 4 bases and J 3 bases, with 18 bases left between them. The CDR3 spans 16 residues. The CDR3, as DNA: TGCGCCAGCAGCACAAGGGACTTTGACTGGACAGATACGCAGTATTTT. Protein sequence: CASSTRDFDWTDTQYF. Drawing the rest from reference TRBV5-1 and TRBJ2-3, the complete variable domain is KAGVTQTPRYLIKTRGQQVTLSCSPISGHRSVSWYQQTPGQGLQFLFEYFSETQRNKGNFPGRFSGRQFSNSRSEMNVSTLELGDSALYLCASSTRDFDWTDTQYFGPGTRLTVL.

This sequence joins TRBV28 and TRBJ1-1, with D unresolved. The germline CDR1 and CDR2 sequences are MDHEN and SYDVKM. V was cut by 8 bases and J by 8 bases, with 12 bases left in between. The CDR3 has 11 residues. CDR3 coding DNA: TGTGCCAGCCCGGGTCCCGGAGAAGCTTTCTTT. It specifies CASPGPGEAFF.

The genes are TRBV11-2 and TRBJ2-7; D ambiguous. Trimming took off 2 bases at V and 1 base at J, with 9 bases between the two ends. Germline V lookup: CDR1 SGHAT, CDR2 FQNNGV. The length of the CDR3 is 14 residues. The CDR3 nucleotides are TGTGCCAGCAGCTTAAGGTCGCGGTCCTACGAGCAGTACTTC. Protein: CASSLRSRSYEQYF.

The rearrangement joins TRBV4-2 to TRBJ2-5; 9 bases match TRBD2. With 0 bases clipped from V and 5 bases from J, the junction kept 7 bases outside the gene matches. The CDR3 loop spans 16 amino acids. The germline V gene encodes CDR1 LGHNA and CDR2 YNFKEQ. CDR3 sequence (DNA): TGTGCCAGCAGCCAAGAGGGGGCGGGGGGGACGGAGACCCAGTACTTC. Protein sequence: CASSQEGAGGTETQYF.

As concerns this clone: Other nucleotide sequences in the sample specify the same CDR3. The chain recombines TRBV18 with TRBJ2-5; D gene unclear. Germline CDR1 reads KGHSH; CDR2 reads LQKENI. CDR3 length: 13 residues. Trimming cost V 3 bases and J 1 base, with 6 bases left between them. The chain's CDR3 is CASSPGFQETQYF. The CDR3 DNA is TGTGCCAGCTCACCCGGTTTCCAAGAGACCCAGTACTTC.

Details on this clone: Sequence at one end of the junction differs from germline and may be a read error. This same CDR3 is encoded by further DNA sequences in the sample. The gene calls are TRBV19 and TRBJ1-6; D is perhaps TRBD1 (5 bases). This CDR3 is built from 16 residues. Germline lookup yields CDR1 LNHDA and CDR2 SQIVND (reference sequence). Here the CDR3 reads CASSIEAGRSNSPLHF. The CDR3 DNA is TGTGCCAGTAGTATAGAAGCAGGGCGATCTAATTCCCCCCTCCACTTT.

The chain links TRBV18 to TRBJ2-2; tentatively, D is TRBD1 (6 bases). Germline V CDR1 and CDR2: KGHSH, LQKENI. CDR3 length: 15 residues. Trimming left V 6 bases short and J 0 bases short, with 11 bases between. The CDR3 loop reads CASSPGQTNTGELFF. Here the CDR3 DNA reads TGTGCCAGCTCCCCGGGACAAACGAACACCGGGGAGCTGTTTTTT. Full variable domain (remainder filled in from reference TRBV18 and TRBJ2-2): NAGVMQNPRHLVRRRGQEARLRCSPMKGHSHVYWYRQLPEEGLKFMVYLQKENIIDESGMPKERFSAEFPKEGPSILRIQQVVRGDSAAYFCASSPGQTNTGELFFGEGSRLTVL.

The DNA of the CDR3 is TGTGCCAGCAGCCGCACAGGGGGCCCAAATCAGCCCCAGCATTTT. Encoded protein: CASSRTGGPNQPQHF. The chain is built from TRBV7-2 and TRBJ1-5, with 9 positions matching TRBD1. CDR1 is SGHTA and CDR2 is FQGNSA in the germline V gene. The CDR3 is 15 amino acids. J lost 4 bases, V lost 5 bases, and 6 bases had no gene match. The complete variable domain, with remaining parts taken from reference TRBV7-2 and TRBJ1-5, reads GAGVSQSPSNKVTEKGKDVELRCDPISGHTALYWYRQSLGQGLEFLIYFQGNSAPDKSGLPSDRFSAERTGGSVSTLTIQRTQQEDSAVYLCASSRTGGPNQPQHFGDGTRLSIL.

The genes are TRBV15 and TRBJ2-7; 11 bases map to TRBD2. The CDR3 is 16 residues long. Germline CDR1 reads LNHNV; CDR2 reads YYDKDF (reference sequence). The V segment lost 5 bases and the J segment 4 bases; nucleotides outside the gene matches: 10. The CDR3 reads CATSWDLTSGSYEQYF. The CDR3 bases are TGTGCCACCAGCTGGGACCTCACTAGCGGGAGTTACGAGCAGTACTTC.